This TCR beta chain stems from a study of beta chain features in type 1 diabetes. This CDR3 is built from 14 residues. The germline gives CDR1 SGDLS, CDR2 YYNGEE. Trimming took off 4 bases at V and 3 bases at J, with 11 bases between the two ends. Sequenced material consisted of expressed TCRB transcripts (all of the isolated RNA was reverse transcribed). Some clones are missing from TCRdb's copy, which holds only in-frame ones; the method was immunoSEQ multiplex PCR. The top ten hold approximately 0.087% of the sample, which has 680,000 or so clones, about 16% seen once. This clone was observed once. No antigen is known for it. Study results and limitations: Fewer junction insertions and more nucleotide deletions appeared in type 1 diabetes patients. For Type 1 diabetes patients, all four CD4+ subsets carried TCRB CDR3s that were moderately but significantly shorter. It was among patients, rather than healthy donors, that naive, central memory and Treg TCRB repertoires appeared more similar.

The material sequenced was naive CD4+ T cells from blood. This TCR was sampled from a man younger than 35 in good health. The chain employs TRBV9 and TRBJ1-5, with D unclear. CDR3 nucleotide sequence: TGTGCCAGCAGCTTAGGCGGTGTCAATCAGCCCCAGCATTTT. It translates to CASSLGGVNQPQHF.